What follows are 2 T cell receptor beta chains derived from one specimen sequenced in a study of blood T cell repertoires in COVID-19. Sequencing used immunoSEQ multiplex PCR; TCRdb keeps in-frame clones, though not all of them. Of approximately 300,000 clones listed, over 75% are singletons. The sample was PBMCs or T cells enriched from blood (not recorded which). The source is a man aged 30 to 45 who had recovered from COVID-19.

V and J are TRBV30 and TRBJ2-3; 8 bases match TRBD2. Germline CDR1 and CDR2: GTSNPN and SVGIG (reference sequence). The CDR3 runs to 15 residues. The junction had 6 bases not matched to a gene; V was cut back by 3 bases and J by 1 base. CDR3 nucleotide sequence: TGTGCCTGGAGCCTACTGACTAGCGGCACAGATACGCAGTATTTT. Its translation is CAWSLLTSGTDTQYF. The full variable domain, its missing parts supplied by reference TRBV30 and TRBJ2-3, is SQTIHQWPATLVQPVGSPLSLECTVEGTSNPNLYWYRQAAGRGLQLLFYSVGIGQISSEVPQNLSASRPQDRQFILSSKKLLLSDSGFYLCAWSLLTSGTDTQYFGPGTRLTVL.

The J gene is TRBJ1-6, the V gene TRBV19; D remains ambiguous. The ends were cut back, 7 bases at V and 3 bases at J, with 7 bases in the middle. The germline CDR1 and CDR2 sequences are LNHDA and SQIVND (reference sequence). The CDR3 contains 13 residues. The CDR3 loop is CASTPGYNSPLHF. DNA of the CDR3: TGTGCCAGTACCCCGGGCTATAATTCACCCCTCCACTTT.